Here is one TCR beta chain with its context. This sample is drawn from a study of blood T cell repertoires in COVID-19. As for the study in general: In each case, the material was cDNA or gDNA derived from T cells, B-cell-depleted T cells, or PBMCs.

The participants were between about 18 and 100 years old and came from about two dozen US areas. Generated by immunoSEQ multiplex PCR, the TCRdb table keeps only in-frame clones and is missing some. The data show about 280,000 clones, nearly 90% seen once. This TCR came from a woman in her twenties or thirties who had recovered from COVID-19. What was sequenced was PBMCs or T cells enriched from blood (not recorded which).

The CDR3 DNA reads as TGTGCCATCAGTGAGTCCCAGGCCGCTAATGAAAAACTGTTTTTT. This translates into CAISESQAANEKLFF. The gene calls are TRBV10-3 and TRBJ1-4; D gene uncertain. The length of the CDR3 is 15 residues. Germline CDR1 ENHRY, CDR2 SYGVKD. V shed 0 bases and J shed 3 bases, with 8 bases lying between them.